The 19 T cell receptor beta chains below were found in one sample sequenced in a study of blood T cell repertoires in COVID-19. Using immunoSEQ multiplex PCR, the repertoire was profiled, and TCRdb retains in-frame clones only, with some absent. The profile covers around 180,000 clones, with 83% appearing a single time and more than 1.5% taken by the ten largest. The sequenced sample consisted of peripheral blood. The receptors come from a human donor in a cohort sampled during active COVID-19.

This clone occurred a few times. This rearrangement joins TRBV5-1 to TRBJ2-7; 8 nucleotides agree with TRBD1. CDR1 is SGHRS and CDR2 is YFSETQ in the germline V gene. The CDR3 is 14 residues long. With 4 bases clipped from V and 2 bases from J, the junction kept 5 bases outside the gene matches. The CDR3: CASSRGQGPYEQYF. The CDR3 region has the DNA TGCGCCAGCAGCCGAGGACAGGGACCCTACGAGCAGTACTTC.

The table lists this clone with a count of one. The chain employs TRBV11-2 and TRBJ2-7; D perhaps matches TRBD2 (6 bases). The CDR3 loop spans 17 amino acids. The V end was cut by 1 base, the J end by 3 bases, with 19 bases between. Germline CDR1 and CDR2: SGHAT and FQNNGV. Here the CDR3 reads CASSLGGTFSDLYEQYF. DNA of the CDR3: TGTGCCAGCAGCTTAGGGGGGACTTTTTCCGACCTCTACGAGCAGTACTTC. The full variable domain, completed using reference TRBV11-2 and TRBJ2-7, is EAGVAQSPRYKIIEKRQSVAFWCNPISGHATLYWYQQILGQGPKLLIQFQNNGVVDDSQLPKDRFSAERLKGVDSTLKIQPAKLEDSAVYLCASSLGGTFSDLYEQYFGPGTRLTVT.

This clone appeared a single time. The gene calls are TRBV28 and TRBJ2-1; D is ambiguous. CDR1 is MDHEN, CDR2 SYDVKM, per germline. Trimming took off 3 bases at V and 7 bases at J, with 10 bases between the two ends. The CDR3 is made up of 13 amino acids. This CDR3 reads CASSFDSPNEQFF. CDR3 coding DNA: TGTGCCAGCAGTTTCGACTCCCCAAATGAGCAGTTCTTC.

The chain uses TRBV24-1 and TRBJ1-5; 10 bases line up with TRBD1. Losses at the gene ends were 10 bases for V and 4 bases for J; bases not matched to a gene: 3. The length of the CDR3 is 13 residues. Germline V gene lookup returns CDR1 KGHDR and CDR2 SFDVKD. This chain's CDR3 is CATRDRGNQPQHF. In DNA, the CDR3 is TGTGCCACTCGGGACAGGGGAAATCAGCCCCAGCATTTT.

CDR3 sequence reads: CASSLLLAGEEVRTDTQYF. CDR3 sequence (DNA): TGTGCCAGCAGCTTACTACTAGCGGGGGAAGAGGTAAGGACAGATACGCAGTATTTT. The chain has TRBV7-9 and TRBJ2-3, with 11 bases fitting TRBD2. Germline V gene data show CDR1 as SEHNR and CDR2 as FQNEAQ (reference sequence). The CDR3 sequence is 19 residues long. J was trimmed by 3 bases and V by 2 bases; bases with no gene match: 13.

About this clone itself: Within the sample, other DNA sequences also encode this same CDR3. The chain employs TRBV5-4 and TRBJ2-5; unclear D gene. There are 13 residues in the CDR3. V was trimmed by 0 bases and J by 5 bases, leaving 8 bases between them. Germline V lookup: CDR1 SGHNT, CDR2 YYREEE (reference sequence). CDR3 in amino acids: CASSLGRGETQYF. In nucleotides, the CDR3 is TGTGCCAGCAGCTTGGGGCGAGGCGAGACCCAGTACTTC.

The chain couples TRBV4-3 to TRBJ1-3, with D tentatively TRBD1 (6 bases). In germline, CDR1 is LGHNA, CDR2 YSLEER. This CDR3 has 13 residues. Between the trimmed V and J ends, which lost 4 bases and 4 bases, there was a span of 8 bases. The CDR3 DNA reads as TGCGCCAGCAGCCCCGGACAGGGAAACACCATATATTTT. It is translated as CASSPGQGNTIYF.

The V call is TRBV11-2, the J call TRBJ2-3, with 10 bases that match TRBD2. The germline V gene encodes CDR1 SGHAT and CDR2 FQNNGV. This CDR3 has 16 residues. After removal of 3 bases from V and 2 bases from J, the junction contained 5 bases not matched to a gene. The CDR3 DNA sequence: TGTGCCAGCAGCTTTTATGGACTAGCGGACACAGATACGCAGTATTTT. It specifies CASSFYGLADTDTQYF.

This chain connects TRBV27 to TRBJ2-3; 16 bases fit TRBD2. The CDR3 loop spans 18 amino acids. Trimming cost V 5 bases and J 3 bases; bases outside gene matches: 8. Germline lookup yields CDR1 MNHEY and CDR2 SMNVEV (reference sequence). CDR3 amino acids: CASSRRRGLAGGTDTQYF. As DNA, the CDR3 is TGTGCCAGCAGTCGGCGGCGGGGACTAGCGGGAGGGACAGATACGCAGTATTTT.

This chain joins TRBV5-6 and TRBJ1-2, with 7 positions matching TRBD1. This CDR3 is 14 amino acids long. Germline loops: CDR1 SGHDT, CDR2 YYEEEE. The junction had 7 bases not matched to a gene; V was cut back by 3 bases and J by 5 bases. This CDR3 is CASSSGTVLYGYTF. In nucleotides, the CDR3 is TGTGCCAGCAGCTCCGGGACAGTTCTTTATGGCTACACCTTC.

The CDR3 reads CASPGLRGVSREQYF. The CDR3 region has the DNA TGTGCCAGTCCCGGGCTCCGGGGGGTATCTAGAGAGCAGTACTTC. The chain combines TRBV25-1 with TRBJ2-7, with 7 positions matching TRBD2. Unmatched junction bases numbered 18, after V lost 9 bases and J lost 7 bases. The CDR3 sequence is 15 residues long. Germline assignment: CDR1 MGHDK and CDR2 SYGVNS.

This chain joins TRBV4-2 and TRBJ2-3, with TRBD2 matching over 14 bases. V gave up 5 bases and J gave up 6 bases; unmatched junction bases: 16. The germline gives CDR1 LGHNA, CDR2 YNFKEQ. CDR3 length: 19 residues. The chain's CDR3 is CASSVPGLAGATFGDTQYF. The CDR3 DNA reads TGTGCCAGCAGCGTACCGGGACTAGCGGGGGCCACTTTCGGGGATACGCAGTATTTT.

This clone was found a few times. CDR3 nucleotides: TGTGCCACCTGGACAGTGACAGGACAGCCCCAGCATTTT. It translates to CATWTVTGQPQHF. The chain combines TRBV6-5 with TRBJ1-5; D possibly corresponds to TRBD1 (6 bases). This CDR3 has 13 residues. CDR1 is MNHEY and CDR2 is SVGAGI in the germline V gene. Trimming shortened V by 10 bases and J by 7 bases, and 17 bases separated the two germline ends.

The V call is TRBV5-1, the J call TRBJ2-7; 11 bases fit TRBD2. The CDR3 has 14 amino acids. V was pared by 4 bases and J by 6 bases, with 6 bases of the junction left unmatched. Germline V CDR1 and CDR2: SGHRS, YFSETQ. The CDR3: CASSISGTSGEQYF. The CDR3 nucleotides read TGCGCCAGCAGCATCTCCGGGACTAGCGGCGAGCAGTACTTC.

The gene calls are TRBV4-3 and TRBJ2-3; D unclear. V lost 0 bases to trimming and J lost 2 bases, with 9 bases between them. Per germline, CDR1 LGHNA and CDR2 YSLEER. The CDR3 is 15 residues long. CDR3 coding DNA: TGCGCCAGCAGCCAAGATGGTATAGTCACAGATACGCAGTATTTT. It encodes CASSQDGIVTDTQYF.

The chain joins TRBV20-1 to TRBJ1-1, with 7 bases fitting TRBD1. Losses at the gene ends were 3 bases for V and 3 bases for J; bases not matched to a gene: 4. CDR1 and CDR2 from the germline V gene are DFQATT and SNEGSKA (reference sequence). This CDR3 region has 13 residues. CDR3 DNA: TGCAGTGCTAGTCGACAGGGTTACACTGAAGCTTTCTTT. It encodes CSASRQGYTEAFF.

The chain combines TRBV28 with TRBJ2-7; TRBD1 aligns across 7 bases. The junction had 9 bases not matched to a gene; V was cut back by 7 bases and J by 3 bases. The length of the CDR3 is 14 residues. Per the germline V gene, CDR1 is MDHEN and CDR2 is SYDVKM. CDR3 DNA: TGTGCCAGCACCCCCCCGGGACAGAGCTACGAGCAGTACTTC. The encoded protein is CASTPPGQSYEQYF.

The chain recombines TRBV27 with TRBJ1-1; D not resolved. Germline CDR1 reads MNHEY; CDR2 reads SMNVEV (reference sequence). The CDR3 extends over 11 amino acids. The CDR3 loop reads CPVGGNTEAFF. CDR3 DNA sequence: TGTCCGGTCGGAGGGAACACTGAAGCTTTCTTT.

This rearrangement joins TRBV6-5 to TRBJ1-2, with no clear D. CDR1 and CDR2 (germline): MNHEY, SVGAGI. Trimming took off 0 bases at V and 2 bases at J, with 7 bases between the two ends. CDR3 length: 14 residues. The CDR3 region is CASSYSRRNYGYTF. Here the CDR3 DNA reads TGTGCCAGCAGTTACTCGCGCCGGAACTATGGCTACACCTTC.